The entry that follows covers one T cell receptor (beta chain) sequence. As yet, its antigen is unknown. Sequenced by immunoSEQ multiplex PCR; TCRdb stores in-frame clones only, minus some. The table includes 150,000 to 200,000 clones, about four fifths detected once. This entry belongs to a study of cytomegalovirus exposure and HLA in healthy donors. In the study overall: A subsequent analysis stated that the 120 validation repertoires were run on the same platform as the approximately 700 first-cohort repertoires. Whole-study results and caveats: For most TCR sequences rarity was the rule, although some public TCRs occurred in many donors. Some TCR beta chains (around 180 of them) were listed as cytomegalovirus-associated.

Among the roughly 120 subjects of the validation cohort, separate from the 666-subject first cohort, were the donors. The CDR3 extends over 14 amino acids. Germline V gene sequence: CDR1 MDHEN, CDR2 SYDVKM. V was shortened by 2 bases and J by 6 bases, with 13 bases between the two germline ends. The rearrangement links TRBV28 to TRBJ2-5, with D perhaps matching TRBD2 (5 bases). Sequencing was performed on PBMCs. The receptor was derived from a man under 40 in good health and CMV-seropositive. The CDR3 nucleotides are TGTGCCAGCAGTTTAGGGCGGGTGGTCCAGACCCAGTACTTC. Its protein product is CASSLGRVVQTQYF. Drawing the rest from reference TRBV28 and TRBJ2-5, the complete variable domain is DVKVTQSSRYLVKRTGEKVFLECVQDMDHENMFWYRQDPGLGLRLIYFSYDVKMKEKGDIPEGYSVSREKKERFSLILESASTNQTSMYLCASSLGRVVQTQYFGPGTRLLVL.